Sequencing of this T cell receptor beta chain was carried out in a study of response to subunit inactivated influenza vaccine. A single record per CDR3 protein comes from TCRdb applying MiXCR to the RT-PCR reads. The sample yields 700,000 to 900,000 distinct CDR3 sequences, over 20% seen once. This CDR3 contains 17 residues. V gave up 4 bases and J gave up 4 bases; unmatched junction bases: 8. Germline V gene sequence: CDR1 SGHVS, CDR2 FNYEAQ. The receptor's source is a middle-aged man who received an inactivated influenza vaccine. This chain joins TRBV7-6 and TRBJ2-3, with 13 bases that match TRBD2. Sequencing was performed on PBMCs from blood, taken about 5 days after vaccination. CDR3 residues: CASSSPGLAGRADTQYF. DNA for the CDR3: TGTGCCAGCAGCTCCCCGGGACTAGCGGGGCGAGCAGATACGCAGTATTTT.